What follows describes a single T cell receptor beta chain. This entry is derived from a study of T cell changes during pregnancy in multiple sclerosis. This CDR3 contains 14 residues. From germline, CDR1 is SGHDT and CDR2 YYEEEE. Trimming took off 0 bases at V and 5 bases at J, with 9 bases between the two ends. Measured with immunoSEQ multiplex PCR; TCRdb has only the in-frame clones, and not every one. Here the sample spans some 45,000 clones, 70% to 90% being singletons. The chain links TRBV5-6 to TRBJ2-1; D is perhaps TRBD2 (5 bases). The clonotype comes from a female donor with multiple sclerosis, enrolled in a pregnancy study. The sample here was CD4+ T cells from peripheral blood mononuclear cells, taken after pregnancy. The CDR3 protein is CASSLGVGDNEQFF. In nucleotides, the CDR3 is TGTGCCAGCAGCTTGGGGGTGGGAGACAATGAGCAGTTCTTC.